This T cell receptor (beta chain) was observed in a study of T cells after yellow fever vaccination. About the study: The SMART-Seq v4 Ultra Low Input method served to prepare the low-cell-number fractions.

This clonotype has ten or more counts. The antigen remains unidentified. Universal primer sites and UMIs were introduced during 5'RACE template-switching synthesis of TCR cDNA. TCRdb reprocessed the 5' RACE reads via MiXCR and lists one record per CDR3 protein. The sample yields about 330,000 distinct CDR3 sequences, around 7% seen once. Whole-study results and caveats: FACS-sorted repertoires could contain abundant clonotypes contaminating from the bulk population. A minor fraction of clonotypes spanned both CD4 and CD8 compartments.

The sequencing here drew on PBMCs, taken roughly 46 days after the first yellow fever vaccination. This clonotype originated in a young man who received the YFV17D yellow fever vaccine.

CDR3 bases: TGTGCCAGCAGCCCTGGGACAGGGGGTTATGAGCAGTTCTTC. It yields the protein CASSPGTGGYEQFF. The rearrangement links TRBV6-1 to TRBJ2-1, with TRBD1 matching over 11 bases. CDR3 size: 14 residues. Germline trimming cut 6 bases from V and 8 bases from J; bases unmatched to any gene: 6. The germline gives CDR1 MNHNS, CDR2 SASEGT.